The 29 T cell receptor beta chains in this list originate from one sample, sequenced in a study of blood T cell repertoires in COVID-19. Generated by immunoSEQ multiplex PCR, the TCRdb table keeps only in-frame clones and is missing some. The table shows some 200,000 clones, with 80% to 90% occurring only once. The sample comprised peripheral blood. The receptors stem from a man aged 18 to 35 with active or convalescent COVID-19.

The chain combines TRBV7-9 with TRBJ2-7; 11 nucleotides agree with TRBD2. This CDR3 is built from 15 residues. Germline CDR1 reads SEHNR; CDR2 reads FQNEAQ (reference sequence). V lost 4 bases and J lost 3; bases outside the gene matches: 5. CDR3 residues: CASSSTSGRVYEQYF. CDR3 nucleotide sequence: TGTGCCAGCAGCTCAACTAGCGGGAGAGTCTACGAGCAGTACTTC.

The rearrangement uses TRBV24-1 and TRBJ1-2; a possible D gene is TRBD1 (6 bases). The CDR3 sequence is 16 residues long. With 4 bases removed from V and 2 bases from J, the gap between germline ends came to 16 bases. The germline V gene has CDR1 KGHDR and CDR2 SFDVKD. This CDR3 reads CATSDATGSDNYGYTF. Written as DNA, the CDR3 is TGTGCCACCAGTGACGCCACAGGGTCGGACAACTATGGCTACACCTTC.

J is TRBJ1-1 and V is TRBV4-1; a possible D gene is TRBD1 (6 bases). CDR3 length equals 15 residues. CDR1 and CDR2 (germline): MGHRA, YSYEKL. V dropped 4 bases and J dropped 6 bases, with 18 bases sitting between them. The CDR3 DNA sequence: TGCGCCAGCAGCCCAGGACCACAGGGATCGGCTGAAGCTTTCTTT. It is translated as CASSPGPQGSAEAFF.

The chain joins TRBV27 to TRBJ1-1, with 9 bases aligning to TRBD1. J gave up 11 bases and V 6 bases, and 7 bases lay outside the gene matches. This CDR3 contains 12 residues. Germline V gives CDR1 MNHEY, CDR2 SMNVEV (reference sequence). CDR3 sequence: CASRGTGYFAFF. The DNA of the CDR3 is TGTGCCAGCAGAGGGACAGGGTATTTCGCTTTCTTT.

The chain is built from TRBV11-3 and TRBJ2-7; a possible D gene is TRBD1 (6 bases). CDR1 is SGHNT and CDR2 is YENEEA in the germline V gene. This CDR3 is 15 amino acids long. V dropped 1 base and J dropped 2 bases, with 12 bases sitting between them. The chain's CDR3 is CASSLGLTGTYEQYF. CDR3 DNA: TGTGCCAGCAGCTTAGGTTTAACAGGGACCTACGAGCAGTACTTC.

V gene TRBV28 combines with J gene TRBJ1-6; the D is unclear. Trimming took off 7 bases at V and 8 bases at J, with 21 bases between the two ends. The V gene's germline CDR1 is MDHEN and CDR2 SYDVKM. The CDR3 is made up of 16 amino acids. The CDR3 region has the DNA TGTGCCAGCATCTGGAAACCAATGACTCCGGATTCACCCCTCCACTTT. This gives the protein CASIWKPMTPDSPLHF.

This chain connects TRBV19 to TRBJ2-2; D call uncertain. There are 14 residues in the CDR3. Germline CDR1 LNHDA, CDR2 SQIVND (reference sequence). Trimming shortened V by 2 bases and J by 2 bases, and 6 bases separated the two germline ends. In nucleotides, the CDR3 is TGTGCCAGTAGTATACAGACTAACACCGGGGAGCTGTTTTTT. It encodes CASSIQTNTGELFF.

The chain is built from TRBV11-2 and TRBJ2-7, with D unresolved. V lost 5 bases to trimming and J lost 3 bases, with 14 bases between them. The CDR3 consists of 14 residues. The germline V gene encodes CDR1 SGHAT and CDR2 FQNNGV. The CDR3 reads CASSDAGKLYEQYF. The CDR3 region has the DNA TGTGCCAGCAGCGATGCCGGTAAACTCTACGAGCAGTACTTC.

This clone was seen only a few times. Here the CDR3 reads CAIRSGTGQYEQYF. The CDR3 DNA sequence: TGTGCCATCAGATCCGGGACAGGGCAGTACGAGCAGTACTTC. J is TRBJ2-7 and V is TRBV10-3; 9 bases align to TRBD1. Germline loops: CDR1 ENHRY, CDR2 SYGVKD. The J segment lost 4 bases and the V segment lost 6 bases, leaving 7 bases of the junction unmatched. The CDR3 totals 14 residues.

A single count supports this clone. This CDR3 reads CASSPKGAHEQYF. The CDR3 coding sequence is TGTGCCAGCTCCCCAAAGGGGGCCCACGAGCAGTACTTC. J is TRBJ2-7 and V is TRBV18; 7 bases map to TRBD1. Germline V CDR1 and CDR2: KGHSH, LQKENI. V dropped 6 bases and J dropped 5; count of bases not matched to a gene: 7. The CDR3 extends over 13 amino acids. Supplemented by reference TRBV18 and TRBJ2-7, the full variable domain reads NAGVMQNPRHLVRRRGQEARLRCSPMKGHSHVYWYRQLPEEGLKFMVYLQKENIIDESGMPKERFSAEFPKEGPSILRIQQVVRGDSAAYFCASSPKGAHEQYFGPGTRLTVT.

The sample holds a few counts of this clone. The chain uses TRBV6-6 and TRBJ1-6; TRBD1 agrees at 8 bases. CDR3 size: 17 residues. Germline lookup yields CDR1 MNHNY and CDR2 SVGAGI (reference sequence). The J segment lost 0 bases and the V segment lost 5 bases, leaving 6 bases of the junction unmatched. The CDR3 region is CASSRQGIYSYNSPLHF. DNA for the CDR3: TGTGCCAGCAGTCGACAGGGGATCTACTCCTATAATTCACCCCTCCACTTT.

This sequence joins TRBV2 and TRBJ1-5; D remains unclear. V dropped 2 bases and J dropped 3 bases, with 14 bases sitting between them. The CDR3 extends over 16 amino acids. Germline CDR1 is SNHLY and CDR2 is FYNNEI. The CDR3 spells CASSERPLQNNQPQHF. CDR3 in DNA: TGTGCCAGCAGTGAAAGGCCTTTACAGAACAATCAGCCCCAGCATTTT.

The chain couples TRBV29-1 to TRBJ1-1; 8 nucleotides match TRBD1. Germline V gene data show CDR1 as SQVTM and CDR2 as ANQGSEA. The CDR3 consists of 14 residues. V lost 6 bases and J lost 0; bases outside the gene matches: 6. CDR3 amino acids: CSVHRDRMNTEAFF. The CDR3, as DNA: TGCAGCGTCCACCGGGACAGGATGAACACTGAAGCTTTCTTT.

The chain is built from TRBV6-5 and TRBJ1-6, with D perhaps TRBD1 (6 bases). V was clipped by 6 bases and J by 4 bases, with 13 bases between them. Germline V gene data show CDR1 as MNHEY and CDR2 as SVGAGI. The CDR3 runs 15 residues. The CDR3 sequence: CASSLDRSYNSPLHF. Written as DNA, the CDR3 is TGTGCCAGCAGCTTGGACAGATCATATAATTCACCCCTCCACTTT.

The chain joins TRBV7-6 to TRBJ1-1, with TRBD1 identical over 8 bases. V trimming: 4 bases; J trimming: 2 bases; junction bases outside the gene matches: 9. Per germline, CDR1 SGHVS and CDR2 FNYEAQ. The CDR3 sequence is 16 residues long. This CDR3 is CASSYDRTGKNTEAFF. The CDR3 DNA follows: TGTGCCAGCAGCTACGACCGGACAGGGAAAAACACTGAAGCTTTCTTT.

J is TRBJ2-3 and V is TRBV2, with TRBD1 matching 7 bases. Germline V gene data show CDR1 as SNHLY and CDR2 as FYNNEI. V gave up 6 bases and J gave up 6 bases; unmatched junction bases: 6. The CDR3 consists of 13 residues. CDR3 nucleotide sequence: TGTGCCAGCAGCCTACTCAGGGGGGATACGCAGTATTTT. Translated, it gives CASSLLRGDTQYF.

The J gene is TRBJ1-2, the V gene TRBV6-5, with D possibly being TRBD1 (6 bases). This CDR3 has 14 residues. The germline V gene encodes CDR1 MNHEY and CDR2 SVGAGI. The V end lost 2 bases, the J end lost 8 bases, and 15 bases lay between the germline ends. The CDR3 region is CASSYGGGGRGYTF. The CDR3 region has the DNA TGTGCCAGCAGTTACGGGGGGGGCGGCCGAGGCTACACCTTC.

The chain uses TRBV19 and TRBJ1-5; TRBD1 agrees at 10 bases. V shed 3 bases, J shed 6 bases, and the junction held 11 bases outside the gene matches. The CDR3 is 17 residues long. In germline, CDR1 is LNHDA, CDR2 SQIVND (reference sequence). CDR3 loop: CASSINVRQGASQPQHF. In DNA, the CDR3 is TGTGCCAGTAGTATTAATGTCCGACAGGGGGCGAGTCAGCCCCAGCATTTT.

J is TRBJ2-4 and V is TRBV10-2; TRBD1 agrees at 9 bases. Looked up from germline, CDR1 is WSHSY and CDR2 is SAAADI. V shed 7 bases and J 9 bases; nucleotides not matched to a gene: 4. This CDR3 is built from 12 residues. As DNA, the CDR3 is TGCGCCAGCAAGGGACAGGGTCCCATTCAGTACTTC. Its protein product is CASKGQGPIQYF.

This chain links TRBV9 with TRBJ2-2; 11 bases align to TRBD1. CDR1 SGDLS and CDR2 YYNGEE come from the germline V gene. CDR3 length equals 17 residues. The trim removed 0 bases at V and 5 bases at J, leaving 6 bases unmatched. This CDR3 reads CASSVGPGQGGTGELFF. In DNA, the CDR3 is TGTGCCAGCAGCGTAGGGCCGGGACAGGGGGGAACCGGGGAGCTGTTTTTT.

V gene TRBV27 combines with J gene TRBJ1-3; no reliable D call. V gave up 8 bases and J gave up 0 bases, with 11 bases separating them. The CDR3 length is 14 residues. The germline CDR1 and CDR2 sequences are MNHEY and SMNVEV (reference sequence). CDR3 coding DNA: TGTGCCAGCGGTAGCATAAGCTCTGGAAACACCATATATTTT. Its translation: CASGSISSGNTIYF.

The genes are TRBV2 and TRBJ1-4; D is unclear. The CDR3 totals 14 residues. Trimming left V 6 bases short and J 7 bases short, with 15 bases between. Germline lookup yields CDR1 SNHLY and CDR2 FYNNEI. The CDR3 DNA is TGTGCCAGCAGGAAAGGTTCTTACAGTGAAAAACTGTTTTTT. Protein product: CASRKGSYSEKLFF.

This clone was detected a few times. This chain uses TRBV5-4 with TRBJ1-2; D is undetermined. Germline V gene lookup returns CDR1 SGHNT and CDR2 YYREEE (reference sequence). This CDR3 is 13 amino acids long. V was shortened by 6 bases and J by 4 bases, with 13 bases between the two germline ends. In nucleotides, the CDR3 is TGTGCCAGCAACGATCGGTCGGGCTATGGCTACACCTTC. Translation gives CASNDRSGYGYTF.

V and J are TRBV18 and TRBJ2-5; the D is unclear. Trimming stripped 5 bases from V and 5 bases from J, with 9 bases between. Looked up from germline, CDR1 is KGHSH and CDR2 is LQKENI. The CDR3 is 12 amino acids. The CDR3 is CASSETGETQYF. The CDR3 DNA reads as TGTGCCAGCTCAGAAACCGGGGAGACCCAGTACTTC.

V is TRBV6-2 or TRBV6-3 and J is TRBJ2-7; 7 bases match TRBD1. Germline lookup yields CDR1 MNHEY and CDR2 SVGEGT. The J segment lost 7 bases and the V segment lost 5 bases, leaving 8 bases of the junction unmatched. This CDR3 comprises 13 residues. The CDR3 loop is CASSRGDSTEQYF. The CDR3 nucleotides read TGTGCCAGCAGTCGAGGGGACAGCACGGAGCAGTACTTC.

This clone was seen more than once but under ten times. This chain joins TRBV2 and TRBJ1-2; D possibly corresponds to TRBD1 (5 bases). Germline lookup yields CDR1 SNHLY and CDR2 FYNNEI. CDR3 size: 16 residues. Between the trimmed V and J ends, which lost 2 bases and 4 bases, there was a span of 17 bases. The CDR3 DNA is TGTGCCAGCAGTGAACAGCGGGGCGGGCGAATCTATGGCTACACCTTC. Amino acid sequence: CASSEQRGGRIYGYTF.

The chain has TRBV5-1 and TRBJ2-7; 10 bases match TRBD2. The CDR3 covers 18 residues. Per germline, CDR1 SGHRS and CDR2 YFSETQ. J lost 3 bases, V lost 4 bases, and 16 bases had no gene match. The CDR3 protein is CASSREGLTGLAYYEQYF. Written as DNA, the CDR3 is TGCGCCAGCAGCCGAGAGGGGCTCACGGGACTAGCGTACTACGAGCAGTACTTC. Complete variable domain (other parts from reference TRBV5-1 and TRBJ2-7): KAGVTQTPRYLIKTRGQQVTLSCSPISGHRSVSWYQQTPGQGLQFLFEYFSETQRNKGNFPGRFSGRQFSNSRSEMNVSTLELGDSALYLCASSREGLTGLAYYEQYFGPGTRLTVT.

The chain carries TRBV2 and TRBJ1-2, with a possible D match to TRBD1 (6 bases). Germline CDR1 reads SNHLY; CDR2 reads FYNNEI. V was trimmed by 6 bases and J by 7 bases, leaving 15 bases between them. The CDR3 length is 13 residues. The CDR3 loop is CASRDSQGSGYTF. For the CDR3, the DNA is TGTGCCAGCAGGGACAGCCAAGGGTCTGGCTACACCTTC.

The CDR3 reads CASSLNLIQGGYEQYF. In DNA form, the CDR3 reads TGTGCCAGCAGTCTCAACCTCATCCAGGGTGGGTACGAGCAGTACTTC. This chain connects TRBV28 to TRBJ2-7, with D perhaps TRBD1 (5 bases). V was shortened by 5 bases and J by 4 bases, with 21 bases between the two germline ends. Germline loops: CDR1 MDHEN, CDR2 SYDVKM. This CDR3 is 16 amino acids long.